The TCR beta chain under discussion was sequenced for a study of blood T cell repertoires in COVID-19. Repertoires were generated with immunoSEQ multiplex PCR, while TCRdb's copy carries only in-frame clones and drops some. The data contain fewer than 450,000 clones, about 88% of them seen just once; the ten biggest clones take up roughly 0.94%. The trim removed 6 bases at V and 3 bases at J, leaving 8 bases unmatched. Germline CDR1 SNHLY, CDR2 FYNNEI. The CDR3 extends over 16 amino acids. Donors in Cohort 3 counted as recovered after two negative PCRs, clearance, or symptom resolution. Sequencing was performed on PBMCs or T cells enriched from blood (not recorded which). This TCR was sampled from a woman aged 30 to 39 who had recovered from COVID-19. The rearrangement joins TRBV2 to TRBJ2-1, with 10 positions matching TRBD1. CDR3 coding DNA: TGTGCCAGCAGGGCCCTGGGACAGGGGCTCTACAATGAGCAGTTCTTC. Its translation: CASRALGQGLYNEQFF.